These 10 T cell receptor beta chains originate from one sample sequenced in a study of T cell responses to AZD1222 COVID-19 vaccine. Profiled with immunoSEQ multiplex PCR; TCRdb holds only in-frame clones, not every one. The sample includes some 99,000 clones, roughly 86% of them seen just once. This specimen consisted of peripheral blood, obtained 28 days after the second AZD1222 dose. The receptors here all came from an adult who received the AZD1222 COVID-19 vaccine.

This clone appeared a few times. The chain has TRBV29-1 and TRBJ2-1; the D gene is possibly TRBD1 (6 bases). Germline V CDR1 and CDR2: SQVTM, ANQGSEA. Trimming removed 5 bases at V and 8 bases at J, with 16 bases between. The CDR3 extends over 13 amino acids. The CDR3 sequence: CSVSGQGYHEQFF. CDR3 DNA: TGCAGCGTTTCGGGGCAGGGGTATCATGAGCAGTTCTTC.

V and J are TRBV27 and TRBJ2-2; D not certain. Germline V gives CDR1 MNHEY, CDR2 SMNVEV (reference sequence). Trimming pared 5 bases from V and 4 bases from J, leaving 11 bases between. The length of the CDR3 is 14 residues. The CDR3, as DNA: TGTGCCAGCAGTCCCCTGTGGAGCACCGGGGAGCTGTTTTTT. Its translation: CASSPLWSTGELFF.

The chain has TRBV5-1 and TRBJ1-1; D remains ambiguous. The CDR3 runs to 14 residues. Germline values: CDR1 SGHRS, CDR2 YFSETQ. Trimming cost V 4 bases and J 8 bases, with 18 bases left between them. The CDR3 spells CASSQYPFRPEAFF. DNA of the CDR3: TGCGCCAGCAGCCAATATCCATTCCGCCCGGAAGCTTTCTTT. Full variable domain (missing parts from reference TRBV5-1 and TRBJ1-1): KAGVTQTPRYLIKTRGQQVTLSCSPISGHRSVSWYQQTPGQGLQFLFEYFSETQRNKGNFPGRFSGRQFSNSRSEMNVSTLELGDSALYLCASSQYPFRPEAFFGQGTRLTVV.

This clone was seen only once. In DNA form, the CDR3 reads TGTGCCAGCAGCTTTATTCGTTGGGGACAGATCTCCTACGAGCAGTACTTC. Protein: CASSFIRWGQISYEQYF. The J gene is TRBJ2-7, the V gene TRBV7-8; 7 nucleotides agree with TRBD1. Germline assignment: CDR1 SGHVS and CDR2 FQNEAQ. The junction had 11 bases not matched to a gene; V was cut back by 3 bases and J by 0 bases. CDR3 length: 17 amino acids.

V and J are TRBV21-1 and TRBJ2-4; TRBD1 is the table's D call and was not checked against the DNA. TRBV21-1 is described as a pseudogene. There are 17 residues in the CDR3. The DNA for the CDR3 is TGTGCCAGCAGCCCTCGGGTAGGGGTGCTGGCCAAAAACATTCAGTACTTC. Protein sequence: CASSPRVGVLAKNIQYF.

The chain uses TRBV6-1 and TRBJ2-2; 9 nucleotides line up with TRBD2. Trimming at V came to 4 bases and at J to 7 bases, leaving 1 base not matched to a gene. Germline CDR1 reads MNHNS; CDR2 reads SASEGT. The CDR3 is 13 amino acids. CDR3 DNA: TGTGCCAGCAGTGCAGCGGGAGGCGGGGAGCTGTTTTTT. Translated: CASSAAGGGELFF.

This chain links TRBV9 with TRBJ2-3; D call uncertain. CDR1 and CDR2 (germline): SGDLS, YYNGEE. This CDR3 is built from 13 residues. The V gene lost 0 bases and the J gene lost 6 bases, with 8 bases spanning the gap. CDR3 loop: CASSVDQADTQYF. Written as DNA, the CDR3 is TGTGCCAGCAGCGTAGATCAGGCCGATACGCAGTATTTT.

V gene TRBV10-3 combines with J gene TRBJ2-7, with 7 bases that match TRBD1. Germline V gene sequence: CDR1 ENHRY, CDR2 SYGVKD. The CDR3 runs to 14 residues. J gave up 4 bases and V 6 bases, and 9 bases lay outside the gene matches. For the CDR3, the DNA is TGTGCCATCAGGAGGGACAGAACAGCTTACGAGCAGTACTTC. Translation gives CAIRRDRTAYEQYF.

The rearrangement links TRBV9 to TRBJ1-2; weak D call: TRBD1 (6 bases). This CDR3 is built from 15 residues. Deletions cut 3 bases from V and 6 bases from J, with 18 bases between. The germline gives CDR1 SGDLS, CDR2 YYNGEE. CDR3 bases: TGTGCCAGCAGCGCCACGACAGGAATAATAGATGGCTACACCTTC. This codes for CASSATTGIIDGYTF.

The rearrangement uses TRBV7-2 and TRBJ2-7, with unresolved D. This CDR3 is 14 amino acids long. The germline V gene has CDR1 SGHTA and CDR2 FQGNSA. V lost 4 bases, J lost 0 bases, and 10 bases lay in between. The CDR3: CASSSSLASYEQYF. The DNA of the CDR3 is TGTGCCAGCAGCTCCAGTCTCGCCTCCTACGAGCAGTACTTC.